This is a list of T cell receptor beta chains from one sample in a study of T-cell reconstitution after alpha-beta-depleted transplantation in children. From the PCR reads, TCRdb called clonotypes with MiXCR, one entry per CDR3 protein. The top ten hold just over 35% of the sample, which has approximately 500,000 distinct CDR3 sequences, 25% to 30% seen once. Here the sequenced sample was PBMCs, taken before TCRalphabeta/CD19-depleted stem cell transplant. Source of these receptors: a boy under three years old with Wiskott-Aldrich syndrome, due to receive a stem cell transplant. The CDR3 runs from the conserved cysteine through the conserved F or W. The D gene is left open where the match is weak. Only part of the rows carry a size: once, few, many, or a class if the clone is expanded.

size	D	J	V	DNA	CDR3
NA	TRBD2	TRBJ2-1	TRBV12-3/TRBV12-4	TGTGCCAGCATCTTCTCGATAGCGGGAGGAACCAATGAGCAGTTCTTC	CASIFSIAGGTNEQFF
few	TRBD2	TRBJ2-2	TRBV27	TGTGCCAGCAGTTTTGGGGCTAGCGGGAACACCGGGGAGCTGTTTTTT	CASSFGASGNTGELFF
NA	NA	TRBJ1-2	TRBV15	TGTGCCACCAGCAGAGATCCTTTGACAGACCGCTATGGCTACACCTTC	CATSRDPLTDRYGYTF
few	NA	TRBJ1-2	TRBV20-1	TGCAGTGCTAGAGCAAGGGAGGGTTATGGCTACACCTTC	CSARAREGYGYTF
NA	TRBD2	TRBJ2-1	TRBV18	TGTGCCAGCTCGCCACTCCCTAGCGGCTCCTACAATGAGCAGTTCTTC	CASSPLPSGSYNEQFF
NA	NA	TRBJ1-5	TRBV28	TGTGCCAGCGGGCCCGTGGGGGCGGGGGCTAATCAGCCCCAGCATTTT	CASGPVGAGANQPQHF
few	NA	TRBJ2-2	TRBV5-1	TGCGCCAGCAGCTTGGATGGGGGAGTTGCCGGGGAGCTGTTTTTT	CASSLDGGVAGELFF
NA	NA	TRBJ1-6	TRBV10-2	TGCGCCAGCAGTGGCCTCGGAGGAGATTCACCCCTCCACTTT	CASSGLGGDSPLHF
NA	TRBD1	TRBJ2-1	TRBV7-2	TGTGCCAGCAGCGCGGACAGGGCCGGCTACAATGAGCAGTTCTTC	CASSADRAGYNEQFF
NA	TRBD2	TRBJ2-4	TRBV7-2	TGTGCCAGCAGCTCAGGACTAGCCCAGTACTTC	CASSSGLAQYF
few	TRBD2	TRBJ2-3	TRBV9	TGTGCCTCCCGGCGGGAAGCGGGAGGGGCCACAGATACGCAGTATTTT	CASRREAGGATDTQYF
NA	NA	TRBJ2-2	TRBV5-5	TGTGCCAGCAGCTTGGCCTCTAGGTCCGGGGAGCTGTTTTTT	CASSLASRSGELFF
few	NA	TRBJ2-7	TRBV2	TGTGCCAGCAGGGAGACAGGTTTTGAGTCCTACGAGCAGTACTTC	CASRETGFESYEQYF
few	NA	TRBJ2-5	TRBV12-3/TRBV12-4	TGTGCCAGCAGTTTTAACACAGCCCAAGAGACCCAGTACTTC	CASSFNTAQETQYF
NA	TRBD1	TRBJ1-4	TRBV5-6	TGTGCCAGCAGCGCCCGGGACAGGGATGAAAAACTGTTTTTT	CASSARDRDEKLFF
NA	NA	TRBJ2-7	TRBV27	TGTGCCAGCAGTCCCCTAGGGCAGGGCTCCTACGAGCAGTACTTC	CASSPLGQGSYEQYF
NA	NA	TRBJ2-7	TRBV25-1	TGTGCCAGCAGTCAGGCAGGGAGGTCCTACGAGCAGTACTTC	CASSQAGRSYEQYF
few	NA	TRBJ2-1	TRBV24-1	TGTGCCACCAGTGATTCTGGGCTAGCGATCAATGAGCAGTTCTTC	CATSDSGLAINEQFF
NA	NA	TRBJ2-7	TRBV29-1	TGCAGCGTTGGAGGGCGAAGTACCTACGAGCAGTACTTC	CSVGGRSTYEQYF
NA	TRBD1	TRBJ2-7	TRBV18	TGTGCCAGCTCACCACTGGGTACAGGGGGAAACTACGAGCAGTACTTC	CASSPLGTGGNYEQYF
NA	NA	TRBJ2-3	TRBV2	TGTGCCAGCGGCCCAGACATAGATACGCAGTATTTT	CASGPDIDTQYF
few	TRBD2	TRBJ2-7	TRBV10-3	TGTGCCATCAGCGGAGAGGGGACTAGCGGGAGGGCCATATCGTACGAGCAGTACTTC	CAISGEGTSGRAISYEQYF